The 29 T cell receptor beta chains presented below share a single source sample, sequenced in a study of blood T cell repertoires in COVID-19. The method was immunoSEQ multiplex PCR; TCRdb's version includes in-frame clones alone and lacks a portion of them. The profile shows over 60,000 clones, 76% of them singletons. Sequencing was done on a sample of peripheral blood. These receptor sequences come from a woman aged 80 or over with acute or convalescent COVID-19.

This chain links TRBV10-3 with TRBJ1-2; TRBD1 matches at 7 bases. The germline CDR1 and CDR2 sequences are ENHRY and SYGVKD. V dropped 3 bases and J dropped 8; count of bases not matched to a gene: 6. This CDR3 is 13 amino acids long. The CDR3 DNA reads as TGTGCCATCAGTGAAAGCCAGGACAGGGGCTACACCTTC. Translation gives CAISESQDRGYTF.

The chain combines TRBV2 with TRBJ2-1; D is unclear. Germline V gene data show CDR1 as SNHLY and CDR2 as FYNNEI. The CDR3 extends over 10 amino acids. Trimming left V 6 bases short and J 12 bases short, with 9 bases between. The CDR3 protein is CASRTEVQFF. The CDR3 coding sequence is TGTGCCAGCAGGACTGAGGTGCAGTTCTTC.

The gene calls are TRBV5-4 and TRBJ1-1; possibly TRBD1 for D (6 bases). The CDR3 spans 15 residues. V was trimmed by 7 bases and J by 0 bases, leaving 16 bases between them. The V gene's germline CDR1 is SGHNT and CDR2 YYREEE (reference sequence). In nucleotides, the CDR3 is TGTGCCAGCGGTAACGGGGGGCGGATGAACACTGAAGCTTTCTTT. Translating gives CASGNGGRMNTEAFF.

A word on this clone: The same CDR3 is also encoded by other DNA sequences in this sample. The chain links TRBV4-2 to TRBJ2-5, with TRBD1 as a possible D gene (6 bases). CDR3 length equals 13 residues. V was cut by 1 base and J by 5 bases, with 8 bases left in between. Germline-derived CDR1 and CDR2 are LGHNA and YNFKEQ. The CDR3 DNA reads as TGTGCCAGCAGCCAAGGCCAGGGGGAGACCCAGTACTTC. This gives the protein CASSQGQGETQYF.

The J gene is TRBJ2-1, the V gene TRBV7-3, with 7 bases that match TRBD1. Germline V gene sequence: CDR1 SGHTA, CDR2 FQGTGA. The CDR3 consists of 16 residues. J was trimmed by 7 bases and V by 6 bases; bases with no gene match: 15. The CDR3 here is CASSSTLRQGSNEQFF. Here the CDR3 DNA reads TGTGCCAGCAGTTCAACCCTCCGACAGGGTTCGAATGAGCAGTTCTTC.

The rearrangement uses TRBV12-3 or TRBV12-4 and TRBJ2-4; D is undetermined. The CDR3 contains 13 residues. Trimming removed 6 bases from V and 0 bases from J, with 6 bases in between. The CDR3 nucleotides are TGTGCCAGCAGCGTCCGAGCCAAAAACATTCAGTACTTC. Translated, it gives CASSVRAKNIQYF.

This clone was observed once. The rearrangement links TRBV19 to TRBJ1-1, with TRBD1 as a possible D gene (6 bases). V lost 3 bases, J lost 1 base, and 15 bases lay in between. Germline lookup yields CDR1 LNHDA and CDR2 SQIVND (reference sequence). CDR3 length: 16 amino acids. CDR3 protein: CASSMGAWTPNTEAFF. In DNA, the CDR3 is TGTGCCAGTAGTATGGGGGCTTGGACACCGAACACTGAAGCTTTCTTT.

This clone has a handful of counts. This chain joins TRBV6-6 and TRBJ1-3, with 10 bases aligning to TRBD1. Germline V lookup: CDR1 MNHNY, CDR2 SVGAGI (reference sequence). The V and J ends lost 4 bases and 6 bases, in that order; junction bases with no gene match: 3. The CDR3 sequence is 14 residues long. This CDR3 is CASSWDRGENTIYF. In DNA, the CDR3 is TGTGCCAGCAGTTGGGACAGGGGAGAAAACACCATATATTTT.

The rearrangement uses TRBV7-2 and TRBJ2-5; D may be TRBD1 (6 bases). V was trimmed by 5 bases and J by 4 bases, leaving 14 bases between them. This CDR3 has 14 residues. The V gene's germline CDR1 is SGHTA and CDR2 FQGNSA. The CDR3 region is CASSTQQGAETQYF. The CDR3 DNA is TGTGCCAGCAGCACCCAACAGGGCGCAGAGACCCAGTACTTC.

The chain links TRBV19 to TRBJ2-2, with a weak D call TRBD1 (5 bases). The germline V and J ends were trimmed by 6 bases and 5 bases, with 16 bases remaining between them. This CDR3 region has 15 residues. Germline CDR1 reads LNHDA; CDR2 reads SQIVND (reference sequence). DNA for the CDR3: TGTGCCAGTAGCCTAGGTAGGGGAAGTACCGGGGAGCTGTTTTTT. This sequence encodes CASSLGRGSTGELFF.

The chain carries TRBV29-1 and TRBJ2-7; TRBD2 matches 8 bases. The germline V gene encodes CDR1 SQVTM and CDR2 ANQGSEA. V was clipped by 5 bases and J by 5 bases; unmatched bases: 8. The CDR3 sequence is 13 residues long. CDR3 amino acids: CSVSSGGLNEQYF. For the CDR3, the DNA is TGCAGCGTTTCATCGGGGGGGTTAAACGAGCAGTACTTC.

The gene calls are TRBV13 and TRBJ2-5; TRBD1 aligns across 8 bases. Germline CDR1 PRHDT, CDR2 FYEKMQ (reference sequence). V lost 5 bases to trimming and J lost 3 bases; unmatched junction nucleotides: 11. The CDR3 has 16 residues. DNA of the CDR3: TGTGCCAGCAGCCCCTGGACAGGGCAGGCTAAAGAGACCCAGTACTTC. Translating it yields CASSPWTGQAKETQYF.

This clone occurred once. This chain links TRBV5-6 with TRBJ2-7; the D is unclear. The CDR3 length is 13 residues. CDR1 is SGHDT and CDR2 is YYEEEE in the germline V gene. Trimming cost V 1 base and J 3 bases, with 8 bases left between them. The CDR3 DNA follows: TGTGCCAGCAGCTTGTACCGGAGCTACGAGCAGTACTTC. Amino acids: CASSLYRSYEQYF. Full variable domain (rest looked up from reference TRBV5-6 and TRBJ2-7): DAGVTQSPTHLIKTRGQQVTLRCSPKSGHDTVSWYQQALGQGPQFIFQYYEEEERQRGNFPDRFSGHQFPNYSSELNVNALLLGDSALYLCASSLYRSYEQYFGPGTRLTVT.

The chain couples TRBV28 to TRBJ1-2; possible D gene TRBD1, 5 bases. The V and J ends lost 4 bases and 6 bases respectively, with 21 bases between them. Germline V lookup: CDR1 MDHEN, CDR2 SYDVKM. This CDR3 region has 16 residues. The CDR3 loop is CASSYGGGSSRHGYTF. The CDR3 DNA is TGTGCCAGCAGTTACGGGGGAGGCAGTTCCCGGCATGGCTACACCTTC.

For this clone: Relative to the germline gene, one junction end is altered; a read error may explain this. Here the CDR3 reads CASSPSLAGGPRTGELFF. The CDR3 DNA sequence: TGTGCTAGCAGCCCCTCCCTAGCGGGAGGGCCTAGGACCGGGGAGCTGTTTTTT. The chain couples TRBV7-7 to TRBJ2-2; 12 bases line up with TRBD2. The CDR3 is 18 residues long. Germline assignment: CDR1 SSHAT and CDR2 FNYEAQ (reference sequence).

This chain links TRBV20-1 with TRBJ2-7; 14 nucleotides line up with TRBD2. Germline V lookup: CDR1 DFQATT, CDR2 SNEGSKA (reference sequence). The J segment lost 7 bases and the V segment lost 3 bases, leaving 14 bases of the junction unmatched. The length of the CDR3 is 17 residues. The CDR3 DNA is TGCAGTGCTAGTCGTGGACTAGCGGGAGGAGGGGTCGGGGAGCAGTACTTC. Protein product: CSASRGLAGGGVGEQYF.

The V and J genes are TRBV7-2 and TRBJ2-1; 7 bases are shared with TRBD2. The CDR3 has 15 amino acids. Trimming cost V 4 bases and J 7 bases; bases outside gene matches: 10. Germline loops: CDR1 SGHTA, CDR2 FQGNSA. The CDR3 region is CASSSGRPGVNEQFF. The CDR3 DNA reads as TGTGCCAGCAGCTCCGGGAGGCCGGGTGTGAATGAGCAGTTCTTC.

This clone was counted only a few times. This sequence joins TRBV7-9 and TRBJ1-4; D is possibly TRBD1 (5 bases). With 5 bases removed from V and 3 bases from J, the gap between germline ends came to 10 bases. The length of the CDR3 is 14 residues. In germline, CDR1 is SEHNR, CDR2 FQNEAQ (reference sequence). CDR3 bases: TGTGCCAGCAGCCTGGGGCGAGCTAATGAAAAACTGTTTTTT. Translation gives CASSLGRANEKLFF. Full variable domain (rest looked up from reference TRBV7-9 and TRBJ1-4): DTGVSQNPRHKITKRGQNVTFRCDPISEHNRLYWYRQTLGQGPEFLTYFQNEAQLEKSRLLSDRFSAERPKGSFSTLEIQRTEQGDSAMYLCASSLGRANEKLFFGSGTQLSVL.

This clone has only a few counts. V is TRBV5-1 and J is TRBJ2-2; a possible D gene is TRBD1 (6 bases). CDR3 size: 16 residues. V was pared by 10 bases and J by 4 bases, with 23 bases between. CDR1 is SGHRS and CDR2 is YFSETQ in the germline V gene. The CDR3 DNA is TGCGCCCGCTGCTGGGGGCGGGCCCCCCGCACCGGGGAGCTGTTTTTT. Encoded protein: CARCWGRAPRTGELFF. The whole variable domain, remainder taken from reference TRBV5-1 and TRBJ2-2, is KAGVTQTPRYLIKTRGQQVTLSCSPISGHRSVSWYQQTPGQGLQFLFEYFSETQRNKGNFPGRFSGRQFSNSRSEMNVSTLELGDSALYLCARCWGRAPRTGELFFGEGSRLTVL.

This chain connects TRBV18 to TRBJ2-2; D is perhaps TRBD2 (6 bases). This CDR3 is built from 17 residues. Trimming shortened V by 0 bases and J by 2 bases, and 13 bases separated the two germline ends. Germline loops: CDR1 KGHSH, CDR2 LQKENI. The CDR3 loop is CASSPPSQRVNTGELFF. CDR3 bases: TGTGCCAGCTCACCACCGAGCCAGCGGGTAAACACCGGGGAGCTGTTTTTT.

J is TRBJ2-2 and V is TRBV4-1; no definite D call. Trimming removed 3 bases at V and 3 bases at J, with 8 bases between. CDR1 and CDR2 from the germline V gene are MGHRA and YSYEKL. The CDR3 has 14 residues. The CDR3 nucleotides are TGCGCCAGCAGCCACCCTCGAGACACCGGGGAGCTGTTTTTT. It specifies CASSHPRDTGELFF.

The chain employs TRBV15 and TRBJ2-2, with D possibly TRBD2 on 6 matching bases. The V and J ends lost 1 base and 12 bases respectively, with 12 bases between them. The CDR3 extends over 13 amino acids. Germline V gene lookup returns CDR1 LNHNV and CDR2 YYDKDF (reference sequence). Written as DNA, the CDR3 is TGTGCCACCAGCAGAGGTGCCGGGGGACAGCTGTTTTTT. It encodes CATSRGAGGQLFF. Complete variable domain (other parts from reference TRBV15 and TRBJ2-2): DAMVIQNPRYQVTQFGKPVTLSCSQTLNHNVMYWYQQKSSQAPKLLFHYYDKDFNNEADTPDNFQSRRPNTSFCFLDIRSPGLGDTAMYLCATSRGAGGQLFFGEGSRLTVL.

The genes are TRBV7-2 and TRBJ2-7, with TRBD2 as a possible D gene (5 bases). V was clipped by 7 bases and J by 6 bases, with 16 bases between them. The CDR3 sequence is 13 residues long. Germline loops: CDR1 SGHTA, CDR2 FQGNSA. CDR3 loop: CASKRTPNGEQYF. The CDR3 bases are TGTGCCAGCAAACGGACTCCTAACGGCGAGCAGTACTTC.

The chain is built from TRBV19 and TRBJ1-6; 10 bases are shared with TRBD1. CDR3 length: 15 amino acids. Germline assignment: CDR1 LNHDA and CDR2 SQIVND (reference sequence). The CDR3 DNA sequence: TGTGGCACGGGACAGGGGCCCTCCTATAATTCACCCCTCCACTTT. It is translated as CGTGQGPSYNSPLHF. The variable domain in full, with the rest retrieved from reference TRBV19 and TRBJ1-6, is DGGITQSPKYLFRKEGQNVTLSCEQNLNHDAMYWYRQDPGQGLRLIYYSQIVNDFQKGDIAEGYSVSREKKESFPLTVTSAQKNPTAFYLCGTGQGPSYNSPLHFGNGTRLTVT.

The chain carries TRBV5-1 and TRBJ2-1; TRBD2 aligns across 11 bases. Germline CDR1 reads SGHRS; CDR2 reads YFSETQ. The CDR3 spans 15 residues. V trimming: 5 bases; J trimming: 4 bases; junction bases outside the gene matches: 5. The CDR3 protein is CASRPTSGAYNEQFF. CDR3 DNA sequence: TGCGCCAGCAGACCGACTAGCGGGGCATACAATGAGCAGTTCTTC.

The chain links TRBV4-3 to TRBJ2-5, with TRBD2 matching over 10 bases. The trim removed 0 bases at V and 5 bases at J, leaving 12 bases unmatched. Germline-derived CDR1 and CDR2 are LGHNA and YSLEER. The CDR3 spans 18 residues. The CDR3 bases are TGCGCCAGCAGCCAAGATGCGGTAGCGGGAGGTCCAGGGGAGACCCAGTACTTC. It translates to CASSQDAVAGGPGETQYF.

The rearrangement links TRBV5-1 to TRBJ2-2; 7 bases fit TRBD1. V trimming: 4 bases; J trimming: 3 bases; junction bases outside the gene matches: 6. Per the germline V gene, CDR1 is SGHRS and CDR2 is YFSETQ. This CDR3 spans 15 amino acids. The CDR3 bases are TGCGCCAGCAGCCGCGGACAGGAATACACCGGGGAGCTGTTTTTT. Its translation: CASSRGQEYTGELFF.

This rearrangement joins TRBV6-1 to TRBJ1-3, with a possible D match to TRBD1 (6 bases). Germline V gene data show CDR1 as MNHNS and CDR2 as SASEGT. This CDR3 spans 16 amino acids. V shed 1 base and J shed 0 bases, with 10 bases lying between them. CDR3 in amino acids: CASSEGTAYSGNTIYF. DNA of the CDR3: TGTGCCAGCAGTGAAGGGACAGCGTACTCTGGAAACACCATATATTTT.

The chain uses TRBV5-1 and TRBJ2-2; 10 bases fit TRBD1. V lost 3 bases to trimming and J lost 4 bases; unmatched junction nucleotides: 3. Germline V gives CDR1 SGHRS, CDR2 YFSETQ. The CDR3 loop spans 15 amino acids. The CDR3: CASSSGQGVTGELFF. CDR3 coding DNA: TGCGCCAGCAGCTCTGGACAGGGGGTCACCGGGGAGCTGTTTTTT.